The 17 T cell receptor beta chains reported below all come from one sample, sequenced in a study of blood T cell repertoires in COVID-19. TCRdb's copy holds only in-frame clones and misses some; the assay was immunoSEQ multiplex PCR. The table includes hundreds of thousands of clones, roughly 84% detected once. The sequenced sample consisted of PBMCs or T cells enriched from blood (not recorded which). The receptors derive from a woman between 25 and 40 years old who had recovered from COVID-19.

This clone is a singleton in its sample. The rearrangement joins TRBV6-1 to TRBJ1-6; D ambiguous. Trimming pared 1 base from V and 9 bases from J, leaving 10 bases between. The CDR3 is 14 residues long. Germline CDR1 reads MNHNS; CDR2 reads SASEGT. The CDR3 nucleotides are TGTGCCAGCAGTGAAGGTCGGGGAGGTTCACCCCTCCACTTT. This sequence encodes CASSEGRGGSPLHF.

This chain connects TRBV5-4 to TRBJ1-1, with TRBD1 matching 9 bases. CDR3 length: 15 residues. V was pared by 4 bases and J by 2 bases, with 6 bases of the junction left unmatched. Germline V gene sequence: CDR1 SGHNT, CDR2 YYREEE (reference sequence). The CDR3 sequence: CASSLGQGFNTEAFF. Here the CDR3 DNA reads TGTGCCAGCAGCCTTGGACAGGGGTTCAACACTGAAGCTTTCTTT. The whole variable domain, remainder taken from reference TRBV5-4 and TRBJ1-1, is ETGVTQSPTHLIKTRGQQVTLRCSSQSGHNTVSWYQQALGQGPQFIFQYYREEENGRGNFPPRFSGLQFPNYSSELNVNALELDDSALYLCASSLGQGFNTEAFFGQGTRLTVV.

This clone was counted at least ten times. The V gene is TRBV19, the J gene TRBJ2-5; the match to TRBD2 covers 12 bases. The germline gives CDR1 LNHDA, CDR2 SQIVND (reference sequence). The CDR3 has 15 amino acids. Unmatched junction bases numbered 10, after V lost 9 bases and J lost 5 bases. Here the CDR3 DNA reads TGTGCCAGCGCTAGCGGGGGGGTCCAAAGCGAGACCCAGTACTTC. The encoded protein is CASASGGVQSETQYF.

J is TRBJ1-1 and V is TRBV27; 12 bases are shared with TRBD1. CDR1 MNHEY and CDR2 SMNVEV come from the germline V gene (reference sequence). The CDR3 contains 15 residues. The V gene end was trimmed by 9 bases and the J gene end by 1 base; junction bases not matched to a gene: 6. The CDR3 reads CASRDRGRRNTEAFF. The CDR3 region has the DNA TGTGCCAGTCGGGACAGGGGGCGTCGGAACACTGAAGCTTTCTTT.

This chain joins TRBV7-2 and TRBJ1-5; D unclear. This CDR3 comprises 15 residues. CDR1 is SGHTA and CDR2 is FQGNSA in the germline V gene. The V gene lost 2 bases and the J gene lost 3 bases, with 11 bases spanning the gap. Written as DNA, the CDR3 is TGTGCCAGCAGCTTATTTGGGCCCCTCAATCAGCCCCAGCATTTT. It yields the protein CASSLFGPLNQPQHF.

This chain connects TRBV5-4 to TRBJ1-2; TRBD1 agrees at 7 bases. Losses at the gene ends were 4 bases for V and 4 bases for J; bases not matched to a gene: 7. Germline CDR1 reads SGHNT; CDR2 reads YYREEE (reference sequence). CDR3 length: 14 residues. The CDR3 is CASSPGTVLYGYTF. The CDR3 DNA is TGTGCCAGCAGCCCAGGGACAGTTCTCTATGGCTACACCTTC.

This clone was recorded once. The chain carries TRBV2 and TRBJ1-2; D unresolved. The CDR3 spans 14 residues. With 7 bases removed from V and 6 bases from J, the gap between germline ends came to 18 bases. Per germline, CDR1 SNHLY and CDR2 FYNNEI. The CDR3 nucleotides are TGTGCCAGCATTCCTGACCAACAGACTAATGGCTACACCTTC. It translates to CASIPDQQTNGYTF.

J is TRBJ2-3 and V is TRBV5-4, with 8 bases aligning to TRBD1. V shed 3 bases and J 0 bases; nucleotides not matched to a gene: 6. This CDR3 is 16 amino acids long. Germline CDR1 SGHNT, CDR2 YYREEE (reference sequence). The CDR3 nucleotides read TGTGCCAGCAGCTCTGGACAGGGCCGAAGCACAGATACGCAGTATTTT. This encodes CASSSGQGRSTDTQYF.

V and J are TRBV3-1 (or the pseudogene TRBV3-2) and TRBJ1-5; 7 bases map to TRBD1. Germline assignment: CDR1 LGHDT and CDR2 YNNKEL (reference sequence). The J segment lost 0 bases and the V segment lost 1 base, leaving 12 bases of the junction unmatched. The CDR3 runs 19 residues. Here the CDR3 reads CASSQGTGDNRNSNQPQHF. The CDR3 nucleotides are TGTGCCAGCAGCCAAGGAACAGGGGACAATCGAAATAGCAATCAGCCCCAGCATTTT.

CDR3 in DNA: TGTGCCATCAGTGAGGTCCGGGGGAACTATGGCTACACCTTC. Amino acids: CAISEVRGNYGYTF. The chain has TRBV10-3 and TRBJ1-2; a weak D match, TRBD1 (5 bases). Trimming left V 2 bases short and J 2 bases short, with 9 bases between. This CDR3 is 14 amino acids long. Germline values: CDR1 ENHRY, CDR2 SYGVKD.

The V gene is TRBV6-5, the J gene TRBJ1-2; D possibly corresponds to TRBD1 (5 bases). There are 14 residues in the CDR3. V was shortened by 2 bases and J by 2 bases, with 9 bases between the two germline ends. The V gene's germline CDR1 is MNHEY and CDR2 SVGAGI. The CDR3 reads CASSYGSGNYGYTF. CDR3 nucleotide sequence: TGTGCCAGCAGTTACGGGTCAGGGAACTATGGCTACACCTTC.

This chain connects TRBV21-1 to TRBJ2-1; TRBD2 is taken as the D call from the table, unchecked against the DNA. TRBV21-1 is labeled a pseudogene. The CDR3 length is 18 residues. The chain's CDR3 is CASSKLAGSHLRGNEQFF. The CDR3, as DNA: TGTGCCAGCAGCAAGCTAGCGGGGAGCCACTTGAGGGGCAATGAGCAGTTCTTC.

This clone was seen a handful of times. The V and J genes are TRBV18 and TRBJ1-6; tentative D call: TRBD1 (5 bases). V was shortened by 6 bases and J by 7 bases, with 16 bases between the two germline ends. Germline V gene lookup returns CDR1 KGHSH and CDR2 LQKENI. The CDR3 consists of 15 residues. CDR3 protein: CASSPGQGSNSPLHF. The CDR3 bases are TGTGCCAGCTCCCCAGGACAAGGGTCCAATTCACCCCTCCACTTT.

V gene TRBV28 combines with J gene TRBJ2-5; 10 bases line up with TRBD2. V lost 5 bases, J lost 1 base, and 7 bases stayed unmatched. Looked up from germline, CDR1 is MDHEN and CDR2 is SYDVKM. The CDR3 totals 16 residues. The CDR3 nucleotides are TGTGCCAGCAGTCCAGACCTAGCGGGGGTCCAAGAGACCCAGTACTTC. Protein product: CASSPDLAGVQETQYF.

The genes are TRBV6-1 and TRBJ1-5, with TRBD1 matching over 7 bases. Germline V gene lookup returns CDR1 MNHNS and CDR2 SASEGT. This CDR3 is 15 amino acids long. Unmatched junction bases numbered 0, after V lost 0 bases and J lost 1 base. The CDR3 loop reads CASSEARGSNQPQHF. In DNA, the CDR3 is TGTGCCAGCAGTGAAGCCAGGGGGAGCAATCAGCCCCAGCATTTT.

This sequence joins TRBV11-2 and TRBJ2-3, with D perhaps TRBD2 (7 bases). Germline V gene lookup returns CDR1 SGHAT and CDR2 FQNNGV. CDR3 length: 17 amino acids. The germline V and J ends were trimmed by 1 base and 4 bases, with 18 bases remaining between them. The DNA of the CDR3 is TGTGCCAGCAGCTTAGTAGGGGGGGGAGGACAAGCAGATACGCAGTATTTT. Protein sequence: CASSLVGGGGQADTQYF. Drawing the rest from reference TRBV11-2 and TRBJ2-3, the complete variable domain is EAGVAQSPRYKIIEKRQSVAFWCNPISGHATLYWYQQILGQGPKLLIQFQNNGVVDDSQLPKDRFSAERLKGVDSTLKIQPAKLEDSAVYLCASSLVGGGGQADTQYFGPGTRLTVL.

The chain carries TRBV28 and TRBJ2-7, with TRBD2 identical over 10 bases. V trimming: 8 bases; J trimming: 2 bases; junction bases outside the gene matches: 6. Germline values: CDR1 MDHEN, CDR2 SYDVKM. This CDR3 comprises 14 residues. The CDR3 reads CASLESGGAYEQYF. CDR3 in DNA: TGTGCCAGCCTCGAGAGCGGGGGGGCCTACGAGCAGTACTTC.